The 23 T cell receptor beta chains in this list originate from one sample, sequenced in a study of response to subunit inactivated influenza vaccine. MiXCR, applied by TCRdb to the RT-PCR reads, yields one record per CDR3 protein. The sample shows roughly 180,000 distinct CDR3 sequences, about 9.3% of them seen only once. The sequencing used non-naive T cells sorted from PBMCs, collected on the day of vaccination. The receptors stem from a man between 45 and 60 years old who received an inactivated influenza vaccine.

The chain recombines TRBV6-2 or TRBV6-3 with TRBJ1-5, with unresolved D. The V end was cut by 6 bases, the J end by 0 bases, with 9 bases between. CDR1 is MNHEY and CDR2 is SVGEGT in the germline V gene. The CDR3 extends over 14 amino acids. CDR3 in DNA: TGTGCCAGCAGCCCCATGAATAGCAATCAGCCCCAGCATTTT. This encodes CASSPMNSNQPQHF.

This clonotype was seen ten or more times. The J gene is TRBJ2-2, the V gene TRBV6-5, with unresolved D. The CDR3 has 13 residues. Trimming pared 3 bases from V and 4 bases from J, leaving 6 bases between. CDR1 is MNHEY and CDR2 is SVGAGI in the germline V gene. CDR3 loop: CASSYFGTGELFF. CDR3 DNA sequence: TGTGCCAGCAGTTATTTTGGCACCGGGGAGCTGTTTTTT.

The chain has TRBV20-1 and TRBJ2-4; 10 bases agree with TRBD2. This CDR3 spans 14 amino acids. Germline V gene lookup returns CDR1 DFQATT and CDR2 SNEGSKA (reference sequence). This CDR3 reads CSSRAGGPRDIQYF. In DNA, the CDR3 is TGCAGCTCCAGAGCGGGGGGGCCGAGGGACATTCAGTACTTC.

This chain uses TRBV12-5 with TRBJ2-1; the match to TRBD2 covers 8 bases. Trimming at V came to 2 bases and at J to 2 bases, leaving 14 bases not matched to a gene. CDR3 length equals 19 residues. Per the germline V gene, CDR1 is LGHNT and CDR2 is FRNRAP. CDR3 in DNA: TGTGCTAGTGGTTTGTCTCCCGCCCTCAGCGGGAGCCCCTACAATGAGCAGTTCTTC. Translating it yields CASGLSPALSGSPYNEQFF.

In its sample, this clonotype was seen a few times. The chain links TRBV21-1 to TRBJ2-7; the table gives TRBD2 as D, unverified against the DNA. TRBV21-1 is given as a pseudogene. The CDR3 sequence is 16 residues long. DNA of the CDR3: TGTGCCAGCAGCAAAGGGGCCAGAGTAGAAGGTAACGAGCAGTACTTC. Translation: CASSKGARVEGNEQYF.

J is TRBJ2-1 and V is TRBV20-1; the match to TRBD2 covers 11 bases. The CDR3 contains 15 residues. The V and J ends lost 7 bases and 1 base, in that order; junction bases with no gene match: 6. CDR1 and CDR2 from the germline V gene are DFQATT and SNEGSKA (reference sequence). Here the CDR3 DNA reads TGCAGTGTCAGGACTAGCGGGTCATCCTACAATGAGCAGTTCTTC. Translated, it gives CSVRTSGSSYNEQFF.

This clonotype has more than one count but fewer than ten. V and J are TRBV28 and TRBJ2-1, with 15 bases that match TRBD2. The CDR3 is made up of 16 amino acids. Germline V gene lookup returns CDR1 MDHEN and CDR2 SYDVKM. V trimming: 5 bases; J trimming: 8 bases; junction bases outside the gene matches: 7. Here the CDR3 DNA reads TGTGCCAGCAGTAGGACTAGCGGGAGGGAGAGGTATGAGCAGTTCTTC. It codes for CASSRTSGRERYEQFF.

The chain couples TRBV5-1 to TRBJ2-1, with TRBD2 matching over 10 bases. Germline V gene lookup returns CDR1 SGHRS and CDR2 YFSETQ. The CDR3 extends over 15 amino acids. After removal of 7 bases from V and 6 bases from J, the junction contained 10 bases not matched to a gene. CDR3 nucleotides: TGCGCCAGCCTCGGGGGAGCGGGGGGGCCCAATGAGCAGTTCTTC. It specifies CASLGGAGGPNEQFF. Complete variable domain (other parts from reference TRBV5-1 and TRBJ2-1): KAGVTQTPRYLIKTRGQQVTLSCSPISGHRSVSWYQQTPGQGLQFLFEYFSETQRNKGNFPGRFSGRQFSNSRSEMNVSTLELGDSALYLCASLGGAGGPNEQFFGPGTRLTVL.

The V call is TRBV6-1, the J call TRBJ1-5; D unclear. This CDR3 has 15 amino acids. Germline CDR1 MNHNS, CDR2 SASEGT. V lost 4 bases and J lost 0, with 10 bases in between. CDR3 region: CASSATVYSNQPQHF. The CDR3 nucleotides read TGTGCCAGCAGTGCGACGGTCTATAGCAATCAGCCCCAGCATTTT.

V is TRBV28 and J is TRBJ1-4; TRBD1 is a possible D gene (5 bases). The CDR3 extends over 15 amino acids. In germline, CDR1 is MDHEN, CDR2 SYDVKM. The V end lost 6 bases, the J end lost 6 bases, and 17 bases lay between the germline ends. As DNA, the CDR3 is TGTGCCAGCAGATCCCCGGCCGTGGGGGATGAAAAACTGTTTTTT. This encodes CASRSPAVGDEKLFF. The whole variable domain, remainder taken from reference TRBV28 and TRBJ1-4, is DVKVTQSSRYLVKRTGEKVFLECVQDMDHENMFWYRQDPGLGLRLIYFSYDVKMKEKGDIPEGYSVSREKKERFSLILESASTNQTSMYLCASRSPAVGDEKLFFGSGTQLSVL.

The chain joins TRBV5-1 to TRBJ2-1; the match to TRBD1 covers 9 bases. The CDR3 spans 15 residues. The germline CDR1 and CDR2 sequences are SGHRS and YFSETQ. Unmatched junction bases numbered 2, after V lost 0 bases and J lost 4 bases. Here the CDR3 DNA reads TGCGCCAGCAGCTTGGCCGGGACAGGGTACAATGAGCAGTTCTTC. Translated, it gives CASSLAGTGYNEQFF.

This clonotype was observed a few times. This rearrangement joins TRBV9 to TRBJ1-2; D is undetermined. This CDR3 contains 13 residues. The V end lost 0 bases, the J end lost 4 bases, and 7 bases lay between the germline ends. Germline CDR1 is SGDLS and CDR2 is YYNGEE. In DNA, the CDR3 is TGTGCCAGCAGCGTAGACTGGGCCTATGGCTACACCTTC. Translation gives CASSVDWAYGYTF.

The rearrangement joins TRBV12-3 or TRBV12-4 to TRBJ2-1; maybe TRBD2 (6 bases). The CDR3 spans 15 residues. Trimming pared 7 bases from V and 0 bases from J, leaving 13 bases between. CDR3 protein: CASTRGGPSYNEQFF. CDR3 coding DNA: TGTGCCAGCACCCGGGGAGGCCCCTCCTACAATGAGCAGTTCTTC.

The rearrangement links TRBV4-2 to TRBJ2-5; D unresolved. In germline, CDR1 is LGHNA, CDR2 YNFKEQ. This CDR3 is 14 amino acids long. The V gene lost 2 bases and the J gene lost 4 bases, with 11 bases spanning the gap. DNA of the CDR3: TGTGCCAGCAGCCAAAACCCACCTGTAGAGACCCAGTACTTC. This codes for CASSQNPPVETQYF.

This clonotype showed up just a few times. The chain uses TRBV15 and TRBJ2-7, with D uncertain. Germline CDR1 and CDR2: LNHNV and YYDKDF (reference sequence). CDR3 length: 13 residues. Trimming cost V 5 bases and J 5 bases, with 13 bases left between them. This CDR3 is CATSWQRNHEQYF. The DNA for the CDR3 is TGTGCCACCAGCTGGCAACGAAACCACGAGCAGTACTTC.

This sequence joins TRBV4-3 and TRBJ2-2; D gene uncertain. The CDR3 is 13 amino acids. Germline CDR1 and CDR2: LGHNA and YSLEER. V was shortened by 0 bases and J by 3 bases, with 2 bases between the two germline ends. The CDR3 reads CASSQDYTGELFF. In DNA form, the CDR3 reads TGCGCCAGCAGCCAAGATTACACCGGGGAGCTGTTTTTT.

This clonotype turned up a few times. V and J are TRBV6-1 and TRBJ2-7; TRBD2 is a possible D gene (6 bases). The CDR3 consists of 14 residues. From germline, CDR1 is MNHNS and CDR2 SASEGT. Trimming cost V 6 bases and J 2 bases, with 14 bases left between them. The CDR3 DNA is TGTGCCAGCAGCTTCCGGGACTCCACCTACGAGCAGTACTTC. Translation: CASSFRDSTYEQYF.

This clonotype turned up a few times. The chain has TRBV12-3 or TRBV12-4 and TRBJ1-2; 8 positions agree with TRBD1. There are 14 residues in the CDR3. Trimming at V came to 5 bases and at J to 4 bases, leaving 6 bases not matched to a gene. In DNA, the CDR3 is TGTGCCAGCAGTCCTCAGGGGGCTGGCTATGGCTACACCTTC. Translated, it gives CASSPQGAGYGYTF.

This clonotype came up many times. The chain couples TRBV6-2 or TRBV6-3 to TRBJ2-1; D gene uncertain. The germline CDR1 and CDR2 sequences are MNHEY and SVGEGT. Deletions cut 8 bases from V and 0 bases from J, with 17 bases between. The CDR3 is 16 amino acids. The CDR3 here is CASSESAARSYNEQFF. As DNA, the CDR3 is TGTGCCAGCTCCGAGTCCGCAGCACGCTCCTACAATGAGCAGTTCTTC.

V gene TRBV6-6 combines with J gene TRBJ2-1; D gene uncertain. This CDR3 is 13 amino acids long. Trimming stripped 3 bases from V and 6 bases from J, with 9 bases between. The V gene's germline CDR1 is MNHNY and CDR2 SVGAGI (reference sequence). The CDR3 is CASSYIGSNEQFF. In DNA, the CDR3 is TGTGCCAGCAGTTATATAGGAAGCAATGAGCAGTTCTTC.

The chain links TRBV6-2 or TRBV6-3 to TRBJ1-4; no clear D gene. The length of the CDR3 is 18 residues. The germline V gene has CDR1 MNHEY and CDR2 SVGEGT. The ends were cut back, 4 bases at V and 0 bases at J, with 18 bases in the middle. CDR3: CASSSGRRAETTNEKLFF. The CDR3 bases are TGTGCCAGCAGTTCAGGTCGTCGAGCGGAGACAACTAATGAAAAACTGTTTTTT.

This clonotype came up a few times. The chain joins TRBV20-1 to TRBJ2-5; tentative D call: TRBD2 (7 bases). CDR1 and CDR2 (germline): DFQATT, SNEGSKA (reference sequence). The V and J ends lost 6 bases and 6 bases respectively, with 20 bases between them. This CDR3 comprises 14 residues. The CDR3 spells CSAQAGGPSKTQYF. The CDR3 DNA sequence: TGCAGTGCCCAGGCCGGGGGGCCTTCGAAGACCCAGTACTTC.

The V gene is TRBV19, the J gene TRBJ2-6; possibly TRBD1 or TRBD2 for D (5 bases each). The CDR3 is made up of 15 amino acids. Germline CDR1 reads LNHDA; CDR2 reads SQIVND (reference sequence). V lost 3 bases to trimming and J lost 4 bases, with 10 bases between them. The CDR3 here is CASSIGTGGANVLTF. The CDR3 DNA sequence: TGTGCCAGTAGTATCGGGACGGGCGGGGCCAACGTCCTGACTTTC.